This TCR beta chain was identified during a study of OX40 agonist ivuxolimab in advanced cancers. Overall study context: The patients got ivuxolimab, which is an agonistic anti-OX40 (CD134) antibody. Cancers in dose escalation were hepatocellular, melanoma, renal cell and head and neck. Partial response was recorded in three patients: one hepatocellular carcinoma and two cutaneous melanoma cases.

Repertoires were generated with immunoSEQ multiplex PCR, while TCRdb's copy carries only in-frame clones and drops some. The table has 90,000 or so clones, around nine tenths seen once. This receptor was obtained from an adult with an advanced solid tumor such as melanoma, head and neck, liver or kidney cancer. The sample was CD4+ or CD8+ T cells sorted from blood, taken in a trial of the OX40 agonist ivuxolimab.

CDR3 protein: CASSRELKGTEAFF. As DNA, the CDR3 is TGCGCCAGCAGCAGAGAGCTGAAGGGCACTGAAGCTTTCTTT. The rearrangement joins TRBV5-1 to TRBJ1-1; D is unresolved. In germline, CDR1 is SGHRS, CDR2 YFSETQ. V was shortened by 4 bases and J by 4 bases, with 14 bases between the two germline ends. The CDR3 runs to 14 residues.